The 18 T cell receptor beta chains listed next were all sequenced from one sample in a study of blood T cell repertoires in COVID-19. Sequencing used immunoSEQ multiplex PCR; TCRdb keeps in-frame clones, though not all of them. The table records 150,000 or so clones, around 83% of them present only once. Sequenced input: peripheral blood. The receptor source for this set is a man aged 50-60 years with active or convalescent COVID-19.

This chain uses TRBV5-1 with TRBJ1-1, with 9 bases identical to TRBD1. In germline, CDR1 is SGHRS, CDR2 YFSETQ. The J segment lost 1 base and the V segment lost 2 bases, leaving 12 bases of the junction unmatched. This CDR3 has 18 amino acids. CDR3 protein: CASSFDRTGVRGNTEAFF. CDR3 coding DNA: TGCGCCAGCAGCTTCGACCGGACAGGGGTAAGAGGGAACACTGAAGCTTTCTTT.

This clone came up a few times. This chain joins TRBV3-1 (or the pseudogene TRBV3-2) and TRBJ1-4, with D possibly matching TRBD1 (6 bases). Trimming took off 5 bases at V and 8 bases at J, with 18 bases between the two ends. The CDR3 has 15 amino acids. From germline, CDR1 is LGHDT and CDR2 YNNKEL (reference sequence). In nucleotides, the CDR3 is TGTGCCAGCAGCTACAGGGCAGGGACAAGGGAAAAACTGTTTTTT. Translated, it gives CASSYRAGTREKLFF.

The rearrangement uses TRBV5-4 and TRBJ2-7; TRBD2 agrees at 12 bases. The CDR3 has 15 residues. CDR1 SGHNT and CDR2 YYREEE come from the germline V gene (reference sequence). Trimming took 4 bases from V and 6 from J; bases not matched to a gene: 8. The CDR3 region is CASSPRLAGDFEQYF. The CDR3 nucleotides read TGTGCCAGCAGCCCCCGACTAGCGGGAGATTTCGAGCAGTACTTC.

The V and J genes are TRBV27 and TRBJ1-5, with 10 bases identical to TRBD1. V trimming: 5 bases; J trimming: 6 bases; junction bases outside the gene matches: 7. Germline loops: CDR1 MNHEY, CDR2 SMNVEV (reference sequence). This CDR3 has 15 residues. The CDR3 is CASSQRTGGIQPQHF. CDR3 coding DNA: TGTGCCAGCAGTCAAAGGACAGGGGGGATTCAGCCCCAGCATTTT.

The genes are TRBV6-1 and TRBJ1-5, with D uncertain. The CDR3 covers 13 residues. Germline-derived CDR1 and CDR2 are MNHNS and SASEGT. The V gene lost 3 bases and the J gene lost 6 bases, with 9 bases spanning the gap. In nucleotides, the CDR3 is TGTGCCAGCAGTGACAGTCGTTTTCAGCCCCAGCATTTT. This gives the protein CASSDSRFQPQHF.

A note on this clone: Lacking the conserved final phenylalanine or tryptophan, this CDR3 likely reflects a read error. The V gene is TRBV6-5, the J gene TRBJ1-2; no reliable D call. CDR1 is MNHEY, CDR2 SVGAGI, per germline. The CDR3 is made up of 14 amino acids. Trimming left V 8 bases short and J 2 bases short, with 15 bases between. This CDR3 is CASGYRGGNYGYTL. DNA of the CDR3: TGTGCCAGCGGCTACAGAGGAGGGAACTATGGCTACACCCTC.

This clone was detected once. J is TRBJ1-4 and V is TRBV9; maybe TRBD1 (6 bases). The germline gives CDR1 SGDLS, CDR2 YYNGEE. There are 17 residues in the CDR3. The germline V and J ends were trimmed by 4 bases and 4 bases, with 20 bases remaining between them. This CDR3 reads CASSPQEPTGNNEKLFF. CDR3 nucleotide sequence: TGTGCCAGCAGCCCACAGGAACCGACAGGCAATAATGAAAAACTGTTTTTT.

The V call is TRBV7-9, the J call TRBJ1-4, with D perhaps matching TRBD1 (5 bases). The germline V gene encodes CDR1 SEHNR and CDR2 FQNEAQ (reference sequence). This CDR3 region has 16 residues. V lost 5 bases to trimming and J lost 0 bases, with 13 bases between them. For the CDR3, the DNA is TGTGCCAGCAGCCCCGGGACTCAAGCAACTAATGAAAAACTGTTTTTT. Translation gives CASSPGTQATNEKLFF. Full variable domain (remainder filled in from reference TRBV7-9 and TRBJ1-4): DTGVSQNPRHKITKRGQNVTFRCDPISEHNRLYWYRQTLGQGPEFLTYFQNEAQLEKSRLLSDRFSAERPKGSFSTLEIQRTEQGDSAMYLCASSPGTQATNEKLFFGSGTQLSVL.

The genes are TRBV19 and TRBJ2-7; 8 positions agree with TRBD1. CDR1 LNHDA and CDR2 SQIVND come from the germline V gene (reference sequence). This CDR3 comprises 15 residues. The trim removed 6 bases at V and 4 bases at J, leaving 11 bases unmatched. DNA for the CDR3: TGTGCCAGTAGCCACACGGGCAGGGGGCAATACGAGCAGTACTTC. Its translation: CASSHTGRGQYEQYF.

The chain couples TRBV28 to TRBJ1-3; 7 bases fit TRBD1. Per germline, CDR1 MDHEN and CDR2 SYDVKM. The CDR3 is 15 amino acids. V was pared by 5 bases and J by 3 bases, with 7 bases of the junction left unmatched. The CDR3 DNA reads as TGTGCCAGCAGTACACCGACAGGGTTTGGAAACACCATATATTTT. Translating gives CASSTPTGFGNTIYF.

This chain uses TRBV19 with TRBJ2-3, with a tentative D call TRBD2 (6 bases). V dropped 3 bases and J dropped 4 bases, with 14 bases sitting between them. The germline V gene encodes CDR1 LNHDA and CDR2 SQIVND (reference sequence). CDR3 length: 15 amino acids. The DNA of the CDR3 is TGTGCCAGTAGTATCGGCGGGGCCGGGCCAGATACGCAGTATTTT. It codes for CASSIGGAGPDTQYF.

The chain joins TRBV19 to TRBJ1-5, with unresolved D. Germline CDR1 is LNHDA and CDR2 is SQIVND (reference sequence). The CDR3 is made up of 13 amino acids. V was clipped by 3 bases and J by 5 bases, with 8 bases between them. The CDR3 protein is CASSMTPDQPQHF. The CDR3 region has the DNA TGTGCCAGTAGTATGACACCGGATCAGCCCCAGCATTTT.

The chain has TRBV9 and TRBJ1-3; TRBD1 agrees at 9 bases. After removal of 0 bases from V and 4 bases from J, the junction contained 5 bases not matched to a gene. The CDR3 is made up of 16 amino acids. From germline, CDR1 is SGDLS and CDR2 YYNGEE. In nucleotides, the CDR3 is TGTGCCAGCAGCGTAGGGACAGGGGTTTCCGGAAACACCATATATTTT. Protein: CASSVGTGVSGNTIYF.

The V call is TRBV5-4, the J call TRBJ2-7, with 8 bases aligning to TRBD1. Unmatched junction bases numbered 5, after V lost 0 bases and J lost 3 bases. The germline V gene has CDR1 SGHNT and CDR2 YYREEE (reference sequence). CDR3 length equals 15 residues. DNA for the CDR3: TGTGCCAGCAGCTTGGGAGGCAGGGGGCTCTACGAGCAGTACTTC. This encodes CASSLGGRGLYEQYF.

The rearrangement joins TRBV28 to TRBJ2-2; a weak D match, TRBD1 (6 bases). The V gene's germline CDR1 is MDHEN and CDR2 SYDVKM. This CDR3 is built from 17 residues. The V end lost 2 bases, the J end lost 0 bases, and 13 bases lay between the germline ends. In DNA, the CDR3 is TGTGCCAGCAGTTTAGGAGGCAGGGGACCGAACACCGGGGAGCTGTTTTTT. Protein sequence: CASSLGGRGPNTGELFF.

The genes are TRBV6-2 or TRBV6-3 and TRBJ2-3; TRBD2 might be the D (6 bases). V was clipped by 0 bases and J by 5 bases, with 21 bases between them. Germline CDR1 is MNHEY and CDR2 is SVGEGT. The CDR3 has 18 amino acids. CDR3 sequence reads: CASSYSGMRDFEEDTQYF. The CDR3 nucleotides read TGTGCCAGCAGTTACTCGGGTATGAGGGACTTTGAAGAAGATACGCAGTATTTT.

The CDR3 bases are TGTGCCAGTAGCAGTAGGGACAGGGGAGGATATGGCTACACCTTC. This encodes CASSSRDRGGYGYTF. This chain links TRBV19 with TRBJ1-2; 10 bases align to TRBD1. J was trimmed by 5 bases and V by 6 bases; bases with no gene match: 9. CDR1 is LNHDA and CDR2 is SQIVND in the germline V gene (reference sequence). CDR3 length: 15 residues. The whole variable domain, filled in from reference TRBV19 and TRBJ1-2, reads DGGITQSPKYLFRKEGQNVTLSCEQNLNHDAMYWYRQDPGQGLRLIYYSQIVNDFQKGDIAEGYSVSREKKESFPLTVTSAQKNPTAFYLCASSSRDRGGYGYTFGSGTRLTVV.

This rearrangement joins TRBV5-4 to TRBJ2-2; TRBD1 might be the D (6 bases). The germline CDR1 and CDR2 sequences are SGHNT and YYREEE (reference sequence). The CDR3 covers 15 residues. The V gene lost 4 bases and the J gene lost 6 bases, with 16 bases spanning the gap. Here the CDR3 DNA reads TGTGCCAGCAGCGTAACAGGGATTAGATCCGGGGAGCTGTTTTTT. Amino acid sequence: CASSVTGIRSGELFF.